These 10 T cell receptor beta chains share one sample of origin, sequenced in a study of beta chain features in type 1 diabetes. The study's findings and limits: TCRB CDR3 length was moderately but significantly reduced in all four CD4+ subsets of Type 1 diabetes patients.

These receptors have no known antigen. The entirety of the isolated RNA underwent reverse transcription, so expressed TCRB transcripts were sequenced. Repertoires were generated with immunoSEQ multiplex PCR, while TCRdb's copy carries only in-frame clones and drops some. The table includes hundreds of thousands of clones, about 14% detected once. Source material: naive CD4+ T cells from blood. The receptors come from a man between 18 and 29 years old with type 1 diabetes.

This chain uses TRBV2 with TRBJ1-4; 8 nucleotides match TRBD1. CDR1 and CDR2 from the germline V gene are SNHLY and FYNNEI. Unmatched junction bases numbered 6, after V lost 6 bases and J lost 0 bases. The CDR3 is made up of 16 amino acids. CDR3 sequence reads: CASRETGDPTNEKLFF. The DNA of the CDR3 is TGTGCCAGCAGAGAGACAGGGGACCCAACTAATGAAAAACTGTTTTTT.

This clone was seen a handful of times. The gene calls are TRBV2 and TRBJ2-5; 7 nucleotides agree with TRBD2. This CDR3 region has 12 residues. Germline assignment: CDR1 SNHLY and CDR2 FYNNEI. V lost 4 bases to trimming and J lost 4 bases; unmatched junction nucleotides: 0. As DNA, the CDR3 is TGTGCCAGCAGTGCTAGCGGAGAGACCCAGTACTTC. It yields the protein CASSASGETQYF.

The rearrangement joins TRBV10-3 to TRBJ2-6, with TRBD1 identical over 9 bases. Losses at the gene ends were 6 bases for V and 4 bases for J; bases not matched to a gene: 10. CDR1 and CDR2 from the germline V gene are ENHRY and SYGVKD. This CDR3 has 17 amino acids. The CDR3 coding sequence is TGTGCCATCAGGGCGGGACAGGGACGGTTGGGGGCCAACGTCCTGACTTTC. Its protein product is CAIRAGQGRLGANVLTF.

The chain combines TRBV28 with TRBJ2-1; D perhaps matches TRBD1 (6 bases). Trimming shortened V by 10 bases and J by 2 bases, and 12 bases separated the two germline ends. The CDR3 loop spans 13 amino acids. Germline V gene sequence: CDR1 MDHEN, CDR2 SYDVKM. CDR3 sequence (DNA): TGTGCCACCCAACAGGGTACCTACAATGAGCAGTTCTTC. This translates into CATQQGTYNEQFF. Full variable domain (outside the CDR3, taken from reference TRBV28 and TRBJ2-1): DVKVTQSSRYLVKRTGEKVFLECVQDMDHENMFWYRQDPGLGLRLIYFSYDVKMKEKGDIPEGYSVSREKKERFSLILESASTNQTSMYLCATQQGTYNEQFFGPGTRLTVL.

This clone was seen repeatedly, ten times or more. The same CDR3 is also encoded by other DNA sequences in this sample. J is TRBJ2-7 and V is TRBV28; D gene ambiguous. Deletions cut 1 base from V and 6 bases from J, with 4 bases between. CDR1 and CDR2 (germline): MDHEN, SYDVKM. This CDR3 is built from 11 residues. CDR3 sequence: CASSLSREQYF. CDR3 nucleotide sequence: TGTGCCAGCAGTTTATCGCGCGAGCAGTACTTC.

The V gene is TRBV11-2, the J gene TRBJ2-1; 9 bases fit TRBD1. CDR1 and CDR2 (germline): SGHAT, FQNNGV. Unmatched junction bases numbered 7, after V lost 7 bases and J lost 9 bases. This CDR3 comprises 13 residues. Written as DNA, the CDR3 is TGTGCCAGCATTCTAACAGGGGGCCTTGAGCAGTTCTTC. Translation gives CASILTGGLEQFF.

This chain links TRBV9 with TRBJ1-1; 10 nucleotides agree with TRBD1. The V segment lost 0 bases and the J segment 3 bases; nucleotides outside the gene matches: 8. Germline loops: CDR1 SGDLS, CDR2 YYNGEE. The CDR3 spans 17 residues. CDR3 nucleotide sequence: TGTGCCAGCAGCGTAGCCGCCGGGACAGGGGTCTACACTGAAGCTTTCTTT. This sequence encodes CASSVAAGTGVYTEAFF.

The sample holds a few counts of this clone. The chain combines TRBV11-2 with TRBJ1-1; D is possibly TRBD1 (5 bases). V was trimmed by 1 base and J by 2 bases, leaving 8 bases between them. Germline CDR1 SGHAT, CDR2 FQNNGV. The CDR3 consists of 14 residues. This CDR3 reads CASSLGQLNTEAFF. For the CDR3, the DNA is TGTGCCAGCAGCTTAGGACAGCTTAACACTGAAGCTTTCTTT.

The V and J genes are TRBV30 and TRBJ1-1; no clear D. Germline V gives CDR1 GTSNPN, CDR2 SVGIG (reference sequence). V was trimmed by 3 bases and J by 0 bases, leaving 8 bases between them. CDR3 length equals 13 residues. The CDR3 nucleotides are TGTGCCTGGAGACTTGAGGTGAACACTGAAGCTTTCTTT. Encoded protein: CAWRLEVNTEAFF.

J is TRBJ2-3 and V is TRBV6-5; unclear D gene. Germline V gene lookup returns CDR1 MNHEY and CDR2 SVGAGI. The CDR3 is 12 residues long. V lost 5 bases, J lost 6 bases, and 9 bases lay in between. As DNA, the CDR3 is TGTGCCAGCAGTCAAGGAGAGGATACGCAGTATTTT. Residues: CASSQGEDTQYF.